The clone carrying this TCR beta chain has only one observation. The data are from a study of shared clonotypes between healthy human individuals. Per germline, CDR1 SGDLS and CDR2 YYNGEE. The length of the CDR3 is 16 residues. Losses at the gene ends were 0 bases for V and 2 bases for J; bases not matched to a gene: 7. The naive CD8 subset, CD45RO-negative cells positively selected for CCR7, excluded terminally differentiated effector memory CD45RA+ cells. Profiled with immunoSEQ multiplex PCR; TCRdb holds only in-frame clones, not every one. The repertoire has millions of clones, about 95% of them found once; the top ten carry 0.85% to 1.2%.

V gene TRBV9 combines with J gene TRBJ2-7; 8 nucleotides align to TRBD2. This clonotype was sampled from a young man in good health. Material: naive CD8+ T cells sorted from blood. The CDR3 protein is CASSVDGGSGAYEQYF. The CDR3 bases are TGTGCCAGCAGCGTAGATGGTGGTAGCGGGGCCTACGAGCAGTACTTC. Using reference TRBV9 and TRBJ2-7 for the parts outside the CDR3, the full variable domain is DSGVTQTPKHLITATGQRVTLRCSPRSGDLSVYWYQQSLDQGLQFLIQYYNGEERAKGNILERFSAQQFPDLHSELNLSSLELGDSALYFCASSVDGGSGAYEQYFGPGTRLTVT.